These T cell receptor beta chains were read from a single sample in a study of blood T cell repertoires in COVID-19. Clones were read by immunoSEQ multiplex PCR, and TCRdb kept only the in-frame ones, dropping some. The data show 150,000 to 180,000 clones, 60% to 85% seen once. The specimen was peripheral blood. The receptors were sampled from a man older than 75 with acute or convalescent COVID-19. Both conserved end residues are part of each CDR3. A D gene is named only where the DNA matches it firmly. Expanded clones get a size class; other rows say once, few or many, or leave the size out.

j_call | d_call | clone_size | v_call | cdr3_nt | cdr3_aa
TRBJ2-5 | TRBD1 | once | TRBV11-3 | TGTGCCAGCAGCCCGACAGGGGGGTCGTGGGAGACCCAGTACTTC | CASSPTGGSWETQYF
TRBJ2-2 | NA | NA | TRBV12-3/TRBV12-4 | TGTGCCAGCAGTTTACCAGCCGGGGAGCTGTTTTTT | CASSLPAGELFF
TRBJ1-4 | NA | few | TRBV24-1 | TGTGCCACCAGTGATTCGAGGGATGGAGAAAAACTGTTTTTT | CATSDSRDGEKLFF
TRBJ1-5 | TRBD1 | NA | TRBV27 | TGTGCCAGCAGTTCGTCCCGAAATGGACAGGGAAATCAGCCCCAGCATTTT | CASSSSRNGQGNQPQHF
TRBJ1-1 | NA | NA | TRBV29-1 | TGCAGCGTTGAACTTTTGTCAGGACATGAAGCTTTCTTT | CSVELLSGHEAFF
TRBJ2-3 | TRBD1 | NA | TRBV2 | TGTGCCAGCAGTGGCCCGGGACAGGGGGCGAGCCTCACAGATACGCAGTATTTT | CASSGPGQGASLTDTQYF
TRBJ2-7 | TRBD1 | NA | TRBV29-1 | TGCAGCGTTCCGGGACAGGGACGTGAGGAGCAGTACTTC | CSVPGQGREEQYF
TRBJ2-3 | TRBD2 | NA | TRBV5-1 | TGCGCCAGCAGCCTTATAGCGGGGACCACAGATACGCAGTATTTT | CASSLIAGTTDTQYF
TRBJ1-5 | TRBD1 | NA | TRBV24-1 | TGTGCCACCGGCAGGGGGGAGAATCAGCCCCAGCATTTT | CATGRGENQPQHF
TRBJ1-2 | NA | NA | TRBV11-2 | TGTGCCAGCAGCTTAGCTGAGGGAGTCTATGGCTACACCTTC | CASSLAEGVYGYTF
TRBJ1-3 | NA | NA | TRBV6-4 | TGTGCCAGCAGTGCCCCCGGGGAACAGTCCTCTGGAAACACCATATATTTT | CASSAPGEQSSGNTIYF
TRBJ2-5 | NA | NA | TRBV20-1 | TGCAGTGGAAGCGGAGAAGAGACCCAGTACTTC | CSGSGEETQYF
TRBJ1-2 | TRBD1 | NA | TRBV19 | TGTGCCAGTAGTGTAGTCGGGACAGGAGCTAACTATGGCTACACCTTC | CASSVVGTGANYGYTF
TRBJ2-2 | NA | NA | TRBV3-1/TRBV3-2 | TGTGCCAGCATGGGCCGGGAGAGCACCGGGGAGCTGTTTTTT | CASMGRESTGELFF
TRBJ2-5 | NA | NA | TRBV6-1 | TGTGCCAGCAGTGAAGGGGCTCAGCTAGAGACCCAGTACTTC | CASSEGAQLETQYF
TRBJ1-2 | TRBD1 | NA | TRBV5-1 | TGCGCCAGCAGCTTGGGGGACAGGGAGAACTATGGCTACACCTTC | CASSLGDRENYGYTF
TRBJ2-1 | NA | NA | TRBV12-2 | TGTGCAAGTCGCTTCCCCGGGACTCAGTACAATGAGCAGTTCTTC | CASRFPGTQYNEQFF
TRBJ2-2 | NA | NA | TRBV5-1 | TGCGCCAGCAGCTTGGACCTACGGGAGCTGTTTTTT | CASSLDLRELFF
TRBJ1-2 | NA | NA | TRBV11-2 | TGTGCCAGCAGCTTAGACTCAGGGGCAGGGTATGGCTACACCTTC | CASSLDSGAGYGYTF
TRBJ1-5 | NA | NA | TRBV18 | TGTGCCTCCGCCTGGGGGGATGGGGGCAATCAGCCCCAGCATTTT | CASAWGDGGNQPQHF